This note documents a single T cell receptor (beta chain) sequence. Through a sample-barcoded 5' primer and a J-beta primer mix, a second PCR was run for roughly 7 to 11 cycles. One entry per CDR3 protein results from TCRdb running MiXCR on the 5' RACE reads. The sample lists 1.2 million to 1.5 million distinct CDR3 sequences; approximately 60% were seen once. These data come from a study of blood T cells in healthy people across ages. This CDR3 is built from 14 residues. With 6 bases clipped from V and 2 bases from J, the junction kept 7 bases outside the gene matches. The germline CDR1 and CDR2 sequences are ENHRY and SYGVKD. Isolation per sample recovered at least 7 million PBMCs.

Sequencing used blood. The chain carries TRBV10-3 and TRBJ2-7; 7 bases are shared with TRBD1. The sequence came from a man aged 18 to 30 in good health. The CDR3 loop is CAIREQGNPYEQYF. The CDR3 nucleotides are TGTGCCATCAGGGAACAGGGGAACCCCTACGAGCAGTACTTC.